This T cell receptor (beta chain) was captured in a study of regulatory and conventional T cells in RAG deficiency. Profiling relied on immunoSEQ multiplex PCR, and the TCRdb table lists in-frame clones only, not all of them. The sample includes tens of thousands of clones, 93% of them seen just once. Genomic DNA came from blood conventional CD4+ T cells gated CD25-low CD127-high. The CDR3 consists of 16 residues. Germline loops: CDR1 GTSNPN, CDR2 SVGIG (reference sequence). Trimming at V came to 2 bases and at J to 5 bases, leaving 8 bases not matched to a gene. This sample also appeared in a second study, on regulatory T cells. That investigation notes: Amplification used 52 TRBV primers and 13 TRBJ primers. Patient repertoires had restricted TRB V-J pairs and skewed V and J usage, most in Tregs.

Material for sequencing was CD4+ T cells sorted from blood. The rearrangement joins TRBV30 to TRBJ2-5, with 13 nucleotides matching TRBD2. The receptor comes from a human donor in good health. The CDR3 loop reads CAWSLPGLAGYETQYF. Written as DNA, the CDR3 is TGTGCCTGGAGTCTCCCGGGACTAGCGGGATATGAGACCCAGTACTTC. Complete variable domain (other parts from reference TRBV30 and TRBJ2-5): SQTIHQWPATLVQPVGSPLSLECTVEGTSNPNLYWYRQAAGRGLQLLFYSVGIGQISSEVPQNLSASRPQDRQFILSSKKLLLSDSGFYLCAWSLPGLAGYETQYFGPGTRLLVL.